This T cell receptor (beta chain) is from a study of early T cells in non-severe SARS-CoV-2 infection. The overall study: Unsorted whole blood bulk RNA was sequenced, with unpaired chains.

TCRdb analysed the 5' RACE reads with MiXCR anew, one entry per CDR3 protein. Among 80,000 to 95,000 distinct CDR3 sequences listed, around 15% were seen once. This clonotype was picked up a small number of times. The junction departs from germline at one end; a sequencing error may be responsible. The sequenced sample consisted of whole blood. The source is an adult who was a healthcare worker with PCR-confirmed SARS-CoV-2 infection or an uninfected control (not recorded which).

CDR3 nucleotide sequence: TGTGCCAGCAGTAACCCGGCCTCGGGTGGAAACACTATATATTTT. Its translation is CASSNPASGGNTIYF. The chain joins TRBV6-6 to TRBJ1-3; D gene ambiguous. CDR1 is MNHNY and CDR2 is SVGAGI in the germline V gene (reference sequence). This CDR3 has 15 amino acids.